The sample holds a few counts of the clone carrying this T cell receptor (gamma chain). The protein given by TCRdb reflects a much larger clone and differs at residue 8 from this DNA's translation, likely from a read error; the protein shown is the DNA's translation. The data stem from a study of γδ T cells in repeated Plasmodium falciparum infection. Germline V gene data show CDR1 as EGSTGY and CDR2 as YDSYTSSV. The CDR3 consists of 12 residues. V trimming: 3 bases; J trimming: 8 bases; junction bases outside the gene matches: 7. Sequencing covered both gamma and delta TCR chains per sample. TCRdb used CATT to re-call clones from the multiplex PCR reads. This sample has 27,000 or so gamma-chain clones; about 1.5% occur once, and the top ten carry roughly 21%. Vgamma9/Vdelta2+ and Vdelta2-negative gammadelta T cells were flow-sorted from PBMC for bulk sequencing.

Sequencing was done on a sample of gamma-delta T cells from blood. This sequence originates from a pool of human donors (malaria-infected and uninfected, not separated). The rearrangement joins TRGV4 to TRGJ1 or TRGJ2. TCRdb leaves out the J gene; it was filled in here by matching the DNA to germline. Here the CDR3 reads CATWDPIDKKLF. Written as DNA, the CDR3 is TGTGCCACCTGGGATCCGATAGATAAGAAACTCTTT.